Each of the 25 T cell receptor beta chains below was sequenced from the same sample in a study of beta chain features in type 1 diabetes. Every bit of the isolated RNA underwent reverse transcription, so sequencing read expressed TCRB transcripts. Using immunoSEQ multiplex PCR, the repertoire was profiled, and TCRdb retains in-frame clones only, with some absent. The profile shows hundreds of thousands of clones, 14% of them singletons. Sequencing was carried out using central memory CD4+ T cells from blood. The receptors originated from a man aged 25-40 years in good health.

In its sample, this clone was seen a few times. The rearrangement uses TRBV7-6 and TRBJ2-1; a weak D match, TRBD1 (5 bases). The CDR3 is 13 residues long. Germline loops: CDR1 SGHVS, CDR2 FNYEAQ. V lost 5 bases to trimming and J lost 3 bases, with 8 bases between them. The CDR3 sequence: CASSPRDYNEQFF. As DNA, the CDR3 is TGTGCCAGCAGCCCCAGGGACTACAATGAGCAGTTCTTC.

The chain combines TRBV7-6 with TRBJ2-5; D may be TRBD1 (5 bases). In germline, CDR1 is SGHVS, CDR2 FNYEAQ. V lost 5 bases and J 1 base, leaving 11 bases between the germline ends. This CDR3 spans 14 amino acids. In nucleotides, the CDR3 is TGTGCCAGCAGCCCATGGACACGCCAAGAGACCCAGTACTTC. Protein sequence: CASSPWTRQETQYF.

V and J are TRBV18 and TRBJ2-5; D unclear. Germline values: CDR1 KGHSH, CDR2 LQKENI. The CDR3 contains 12 residues. Trimming left V 3 bases short and J 2 bases short, with 4 bases between. The CDR3 loop is CASSPKQETQYF. Here the CDR3 DNA reads TGTGCCAGCTCACCGAAGCAAGAGACCCAGTACTTC. The variable domain in full, completed from reference TRBV18 and TRBJ2-5, reads NAGVMQNPRHLVRRRGQEARLRCSPMKGHSHVYWYRQLPEEGLKFMVYLQKENIIDESGMPKERFSAEFPKEGPSILRIQQVVRGDSAAYFCASSPKQETQYFGPGTRLLVL.

This chain connects TRBV6-5 to TRBJ1-1; perhaps TRBD1 as D (6 bases). Germline CDR1 is MNHEY and CDR2 is SVGAGI. Trimming left V 8 bases short and J 3 bases short, with 19 bases between. This CDR3 contains 15 residues. CDR3 amino acids: CASSKRGVEDTEAFF. CDR3 DNA sequence: TGTGCCAGCTCGAAGAGGGGGGTTGAGGACACTGAAGCTTTCTTT.

This clone was found a few times. The chain couples TRBV28 to TRBJ2-3; the D gene is possibly TRBD2 (5 bases). CDR1 is MDHEN, CDR2 SYDVKM, per germline. The germline V and J ends were trimmed by 6 bases and 9 bases, with 13 bases remaining between them. The CDR3 runs to 12 residues. The CDR3 nucleotides read TGTGCCAGCAGGTCTGAGCGGAGGACGCAGTATTTT. Its translation is CASRSERRTQYF.

This clone came up a few times. The chain carries TRBV5-6 and TRBJ1-5; D call uncertain. The CDR3 has 15 amino acids. V shed 4 bases and J shed 7 bases, with 18 bases lying between them. Looked up from germline, CDR1 is SGHDT and CDR2 is YYEEEE. CDR3 sequence: CASSLMGGAGQPQHF. The CDR3 nucleotides read TGTGCCAGCAGCCTGATGGGTGGCGCGGGGCAGCCCCAGCATTTT.

The rearrangement uses TRBV6-5 and TRBJ1-5; weak D call: TRBD1 (5 bases). V lost 2 bases, J lost 3 bases, and 14 bases lay in between. The germline V gene has CDR1 MNHEY and CDR2 SVGAGI. The CDR3 has 16 residues. The CDR3 here is CASSYVGTGLNQPQHF. The CDR3 DNA is TGTGCCAGCAGTTACGTGGGAACAGGTCTCAATCAGCCCCAGCATTTT.

The J gene is TRBJ2-3, the V gene TRBV6-1; D is ambiguous. Germline V gene sequence: CDR1 MNHNS, CDR2 SASEGT. This CDR3 is built from 15 residues. V dropped 10 bases and J dropped 2 bases, with 19 bases sitting between them. The CDR3 sequence: CAMGVSTGLTDTQYF. The DNA of the CDR3 is TGTGCCATGGGCGTTTCAACCGGCCTCACAGATACGCAGTATTTT.

Many counts were recorded for this clone. The gene calls are TRBV23-1 and TRBJ2-7; D uncertain. TRBV23-1 is designated an ORF whose function remains uncertain. The CDR3 loop spans 13 amino acids. V lost 9 bases and J lost 3, with 15 bases in between. The CDR3 DNA reads as TGCGCCAGAGACTTACAAGTGGGCTACGAGCAGTACGTC. This translates into CARDLQVGYEQYV.

Comments on this clone: The junction shows a germline mismatch at one end, possibly a read error. V is TRBV7-7 and J is TRBJ1-4, with D possibly being TRBD1 (6 bases). The V gene's germline CDR1 is SSHAT and CDR2 FNYEAQ (reference sequence). The CDR3 spans 14 residues. Here the CDR3 DNA reads TGTGCTAGCAGCTTAAACAGGGATAATGAAAAACTGTTTTTT. Encoded protein: CASSLNRDNEKLFF. Variable domain in full (rest from reference TRBV7-7 and TRBJ1-4): GAGVSQSPRYKVTKRGQDVTLRCDPISSHATLYWYQQALGQGPEFLTYFNYEAQPDKSGLPSDRFSAERPEGSISTLTIQRTEQRDSAMYRCASSLNRDNEKLFFGSGTQLSVL.

The chain carries TRBV2 and TRBJ1-2, with unresolved D. This CDR3 comprises 14 residues. CDR1 is SNHLY and CDR2 is FYNNEI in the germline V gene. V lost 6 bases to trimming and J lost 6 bases, with 17 bases between them. CDR3 amino acids: CASRTIGYLNGYTF. For the CDR3, the DNA is TGTGCCAGCAGGACGATAGGGTATCTAAATGGCTACACCTTC.

Many counts were recorded for this clone. The chain's CDR3 is CATGTSGSTDTQYF. The CDR3 DNA sequence: TGTGCCACTGGGACTAGCGGAAGCACAGATACGCAGTATTTT. The V and J genes are TRBV10-3 and TRBJ2-3, with 11 bases matching TRBD2. CDR3 length: 14 amino acids. Germline V gives CDR1 ENHRY, CDR2 SYGVKD. Trimming took 10 bases from V and 0 from J; bases not matched to a gene: 3.

This clone has a handful of counts. V gene TRBV9 combines with J gene TRBJ1-5, with a tentative D call TRBD1 (6 bases). The germline V and J ends were trimmed by 4 bases and 2 bases, with 10 bases remaining between them. Germline V gene lookup returns CDR1 SGDLS and CDR2 YYNGEE. CDR3 length equals 14 residues. CDR3 sequence: CASSPGVGNQPQHF. In nucleotides, the CDR3 is TGTGCCAGCAGCCCAGGGGTCGGCAATCAGCCCCAGCATTTT.

The V gene is TRBV5-1, the J gene TRBJ1-4, with a weak D call TRBD1 (5 bases). The CDR3 totals 15 residues. Trimming shortened V by 0 bases and J by 6 bases, and 12 bases separated the two germline ends. The germline gives CDR1 SGHRS, CDR2 YFSETQ. In DNA, the CDR3 is TGCGCCAGCAGCTTGGCCGGCACGGGGGATGAAAAACTGTTTTTT. This translates into CASSLAGTGDEKLFF. Complete variable domain (other parts from reference TRBV5-1 and TRBJ1-4): KAGVTQTPRYLIKTRGQQVTLSCSPISGHRSVSWYQQTPGQGLQFLFEYFSETQRNKGNFPGRFSGRQFSNSRSEMNVSTLELGDSALYLCASSLAGTGDEKLFFGSGTQLSVL.

V and J are TRBV7-7 and TRBJ2-1; the match to TRBD2 covers 10 bases. Per germline, CDR1 SSHAT and CDR2 FNYEAQ (reference sequence). J was trimmed by 7 bases and V by 8 bases; bases with no gene match: 17. This CDR3 region has 17 residues. The DNA for the CDR3 is TGTGCCAGCCGACCCCGTAGTAGCGGGGGGAAGTGTAATGAGCAGTTCTTC. This codes for CASRPRSSGGKCNEQFF.

This clone occurred a few times. The CDR3 DNA sequence: TGCGCCAGCAGCCAAATGGGGGACCGTCGCTCTGGAAACACCATATATTTT. This codes for CASSQMGDRRSGNTIYF. The chain links TRBV4-3 to TRBJ1-3; weak D call: TRBD1 (5 bases). The V end lost 2 bases, the J end lost 0 bases, and 14 bases lay between the germline ends. Per germline, CDR1 LGHNA and CDR2 YSLEER. The CDR3 has 17 amino acids.

This clone showed up many times. The J gene is TRBJ2-1, the V gene TRBV6-5, with D perhaps TRBD2 (6 bases). V was shortened by 3 bases and J by 3 bases, with 12 bases between the two germline ends. The CDR3 covers 15 residues. Germline V gene sequence: CDR1 MNHEY, CDR2 SVGAGI. The CDR3 loop reads CASSYSLGGYNEQFF. CDR3 nucleotide sequence: TGTGCCAGCAGTTATAGTCTGGGAGGCTACAATGAGCAGTTCTTC.

The rearrangement links TRBV6-5 to TRBJ2-2; D is ambiguous. The CDR3 runs to 11 residues. V shed 6 bases and J shed 4 bases, with 3 bases lying between them. Germline values: CDR1 MNHEY, CDR2 SVGAGI. CDR3 protein: CASRATGELFF. In DNA form, the CDR3 reads TGTGCCAGCAGGGCCACCGGGGAGCTGTTTTTT.

This clone has at least ten counts. The V and J genes are TRBV7-9 and TRBJ2-2; TRBD1 might be the D (5 bases). Trimming removed 7 bases at V and 0 bases at J, with 9 bases between. The germline CDR1 and CDR2 sequences are SEHNR and FQNEAQ (reference sequence). The CDR3 runs to 14 residues. The CDR3 bases are TGTGCCAGCACCCGGACATCGAACACCGGGGAGCTGTTTTTT. Translation gives CASTRTSNTGELFF.

The rearrangement links TRBV7-2 to TRBJ2-1, with a tentative D call TRBD2 (7 bases). Germline CDR1 is SGHTA and CDR2 is FQGNSA. The CDR3 runs 18 residues. Trimming pared 2 bases from V and 2 bases from J, leaving 19 bases between. CDR3 sequence (DNA): TGTGCCAGCAGCTTAACGGGGAGGGGGTCCTTTGCCTACAATGAGCAGTTCTTC. Translated: CASSLTGRGSFAYNEQFF. The full variable domain, in which reference TRBV7-2 and TRBJ2-1 provide the parts outside the CDR3, is GAGVSQSPSNKVTEKGKDVELRCDPISGHTALYWYRQSLGQGLEFLIYFQGNSAPDKSGLPSDRFSAERTGGSVSTLTIQRTQQEDSAVYLCASSLTGRGSFAYNEQFFGPGTRLTVL.

This clone was counted between two and nine times. V usage is TRBV7-9 and J usage is TRBJ1-2, with D perhaps matching TRBD1 (6 bases). V lost 3 bases and J lost 4, with 21 bases in between. The CDR3 is 17 amino acids. CDR1 is SEHNR, CDR2 FQNEAQ, per germline (reference sequence). Written as DNA, the CDR3 is TGTGCCAGCAGCTTGGGGGCCGGCGGGGCGTCCGGCTATGGCTACACCTTC. Translation gives CASSLGAGGASGYGYTF.

The CDR3 DNA follows: TGTGCCAGTAATCAGGGGTCTTACACTGAAGCTTTCTTT. Translated: CASNQGSYTEAFF. This chain links TRBV19 with TRBJ1-1; the D gene is possibly TRBD1 (6 bases). Between the trimmed V and J ends, which lost 7 bases and 3 bases, there was a span of 12 bases. In germline, CDR1 is LNHDA, CDR2 SQIVND (reference sequence). The CDR3 runs 13 residues.

This clone was seen repeatedly, ten times or more. This CDR3 is CASSWVGGTGELFF. Written as DNA, the CDR3 is TGTGCCAGCAGCTGGGTCGGTGGCACCGGGGAGCTGTTTTTT. V and J are TRBV7-2 and TRBJ2-2; D not resolved. CDR1 and CDR2 from the germline V gene are SGHTA and FQGNSA. The V end was cut by 4 bases, the J end by 4 bases, with 10 bases between. This CDR3 has 14 amino acids.

This clone has a count of ten or more. The rearrangement links TRBV19 to TRBJ1-1, with D unclear. V lost 2 bases to trimming and J lost 4 bases, with 8 bases between them. This CDR3 is built from 13 residues. Looked up from germline, CDR1 is LNHDA and CDR2 is SQIVND (reference sequence). In DNA, the CDR3 is TGTGCCAGTAGTATAACACAGCGCACTGAAGCTTTCTTT. Encoded protein: CASSITQRTEAFF.

This clone turned up a few times. The chain uses TRBV6-6 and TRBJ2-7; perhaps TRBD2 as D (5 bases). CDR3 length: 11 amino acids. Germline CDR1 MNHNY, CDR2 SVGAGI (reference sequence). Trimming took off 10 bases at V and 5 bases at J, with 12 bases between the two ends. The chain's CDR3 is CATLELDEQYF. In DNA, the CDR3 is TGTGCCACCCTAGAACTAGACGAGCAGTACTTC.